This record concerns one T cell receptor beta chain sequence. Its antigen is unknown. The naive CD8 population came from CD45RO-negative cells selected for CCR7, without terminally differentiated effector memory CD45RA+ cells. Replicate sorted-subset PCRs were loaded with roughly 200 ng DNA, roughly 33,000 T cell genomes. Profiled with immunoSEQ multiplex PCR; TCRdb holds only in-frame clones, not every one. The sample has about 800,000 clones, approximately 96% seen once. The data stem from a study of shared clonotypes between healthy human individuals. On the study more broadly: Per donor, CD8 memory used one plate, CD8 naive used two, CD4 memory used three and CD4 naive used three. Study conclusions and caveats: Researchers sampled blood only, noting tissue repertoires likely differ. On the whole, naive subsets had larger estimated richness than memory subsets had.

The germline V gene has CDR1 SGHTA and CDR2 FQGTGA. The V end was cut by 5 bases, the J end by 0 bases, with 6 bases between. The CDR3 totals 13 residues. What was sequenced was naive CD8+ T cells sorted from blood. The rearrangement joins TRBV7-3 to TRBJ2-3; possible D gene TRBD1, 5 bases. The sequence derives from a young man in good health. Written as DNA, the CDR3 is TGTGCCAGCAGCCAGGGAAGCACAGATACGCAGTATTTT. Protein sequence: CASSQGSTDTQYF.